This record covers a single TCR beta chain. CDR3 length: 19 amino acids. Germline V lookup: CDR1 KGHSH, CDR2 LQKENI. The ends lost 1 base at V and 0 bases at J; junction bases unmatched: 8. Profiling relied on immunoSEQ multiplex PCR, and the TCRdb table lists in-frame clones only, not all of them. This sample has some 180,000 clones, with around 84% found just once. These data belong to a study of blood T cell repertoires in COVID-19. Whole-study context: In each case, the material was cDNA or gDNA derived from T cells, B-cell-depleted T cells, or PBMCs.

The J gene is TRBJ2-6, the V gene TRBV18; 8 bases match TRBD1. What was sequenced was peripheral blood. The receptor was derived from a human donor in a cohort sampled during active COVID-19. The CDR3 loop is CASSPLLDRDNSGANVLTF. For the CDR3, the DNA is TGTGCCAGCTCACCACTTTTGGACAGGGACAACTCTGGGGCCAACGTCCTGACTTTC. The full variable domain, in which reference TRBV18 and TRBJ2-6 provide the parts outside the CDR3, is NAGVMQNPRHLVRRRGQEARLRCSPMKGHSHVYWYRQLPEEGLKFMVYLQKENIIDESGMPKERFSAEFPKEGPSILRIQQVVRGDSAAYFCASSPLLDRDNSGANVLTFGAGSRLTVL.